A selection of T cell receptor beta chains follows, all from one sample in a study of shared clonotypes between healthy human individuals. Profiled with immunoSEQ multiplex PCR; TCRdb holds only in-frame clones, not every one. The data contain over 400,000 clones, about 96% of them seen just once; the ten biggest clones take up 0.05% to 0.08%. The sample comprised naive CD4+ T cells sorted from blood. Source of these receptors: a woman aged 25 to 39 in good health. The CDR3 runs from the conserved cysteine through the conserved F or W. Each record gives: D gene, V gene, J gene, clone size, CDR3 protein, CDR3 DNA. D genes are given only for firm matches. Where a row states a size, it is once, few, many or the class of an expanded clone; other rows omit it.

D: NA
V: TRBV9
J: TRBJ2-1
size: NA
CDR3: CASSDRLVYGYNEQFF
DNA: TGTGCCAGCAGCGACCGACTTGTGTACGGGTACAATGAGCAGTTCTTC

D: NA
V: TRBV5-3
J: TRBJ1-4
size: NA
CDR3: CARSLVEKLFF
DNA: TGTGCCAGAAGCTTGGTCGAAAAACTGTTTTTT

D: NA
V: TRBV27
J: TRBJ1-1
size: NA
CDR3: CASSFGGRVAEAFF
DNA: TGTGCCAGCAGTTTTGGGGGTCGGGTCGCTGAAGCTTTCTTT

D: TRBD1
V: TRBV5-1
J: TRBJ2-2
size: NA
CDR3: CASSLPTGQGNTGELFF
DNA: TGCGCCAGCAGCTTGCCCACGGGACAGGGAAACACCGGGGAGCTGTTTTTT

D: NA
V: TRBV28
J: TRBJ1-2
size: NA
CDR3: CASSFRRYYTF
DNA: TGTGCCAGCAGTTTCAGGCGTTACTACACCTTC

D: NA
V: TRBV14
J: TRBJ2-1
size: NA
CDR3: CASSQDGASLTYNEQFF
DNA: TGTGCCAGCAGCCAAGATGGGGCGAGCCTGACCTACAATGAGCAGTTCTTC

D: TRBD1
V: TRBV10-2
J: TRBJ1-1
size: NA
CDR3: CASATGGGWAEAFF
DNA: TGCGCCAGCGCGACAGGGGGCGGGTGGGCTGAAGCTTTCTTT

D: TRBD1
V: TRBV18
J: TRBJ1-1
size: NA
CDR3: CASSGTGGAETEAFF
DNA: TGTGCCAGCTCAGGGACAGGGGGCGCGGAAACTGAAGCTTTCTTT

D: NA
V: TRBV19
J: TRBJ2-7
size: NA
CDR3: CASSMIASSEQYF
DNA: TGTGCCAGTAGTATGATTGCGAGTTCCGAGCAGTACTTC

D: NA
V: TRBV18
J: TRBJ1-1
size: once
CDR3: CASQASPGSEAFF
DNA: TGTGCCAGCCAGGCGTCCCCGGGGTCTGAAGCTTTCTTT

D: NA
V: TRBV28
J: TRBJ1-5
size: NA
CDR3: CASSIDGNQPQHF
DNA: TGTGCCAGCAGTATCGACGGGAATCAGCCCCAGCATTTT

D: NA
V: TRBV28
J: TRBJ1-1
size: NA
CDR3: CASSGTEAFF
DNA: TGTGCCAGCAGCGGTACTGAAGCTTTCTTT

D: TRBD1
V: TRBV28
J: TRBJ1-2
size: NA
CDR3: CASRVTKGGADGYTF
DNA: TGTGCCAGCAGGGTCACCAAAGGGGGCGCTGACGGCTACACCTTC

D: NA
V: TRBV5-1
J: TRBJ2-7
size: NA
CDR3: CASSLEQTSYEQYF
DNA: TGCGCCAGCAGCTTGGAGCAGACCTCCTACGAGCAGTACTTC

D: TRBD1
V: TRBV4-2
J: TRBJ1-5
size: NA
CDR3: CASSQAGGVNQPQHF
DNA: TGTGCCAGCAGCCAAGCAGGGGGCGTCAATCAGCCCCAGCATTTT

D: TRBD1
V: TRBV5-4
J: TRBJ2-5
size: NA
CDR3: CASRRQGGETQYF
DNA: TGTGCCAGCAGGAGACAGGGTGGCGAGACCCAGTACTTC

D: TRBD1
V: TRBV30
J: TRBJ1-5
size: NA
CDR3: CAWSGGQGGQPQHF
DNA: TGTGCCTGGAGTGGTGGGCAGGGGGGTCAGCCCCAGCATTTT

D: NA
V: TRBV5-1
J: TRBJ2-7
size: NA
CDR3: CASSLGPAQSYEQYF
DNA: TGCGCCAGCAGCTTGGGTCCTGCGCAGTCCTACGAGCAGTACTTC

D: TRBD2
V: TRBV7-8
J: TRBJ2-2
size: NA
CDR3: CASSLVASGRARNTGELFF
DNA: TGTGCCAGCAGCTTAGTCGCTAGCGGGAGGGCCCGGAACACCGGGGAGCTGTTTTTT

D: TRBD2
V: TRBV30
J: TRBJ2-7
size: NA
CDR3: CAWSSGAGFYEQYF
DNA: TGTGCCTGGAGTAGCGGGGCAGGTTTCTACGAGCAGTACTTC

D: NA
V: TRBV5-1
J: TRBJ1-2
size: NA
CDR3: CASSLEGNRASNYGYTF
DNA: TGCGCCAGCAGCTTGGAGGGGAACAGGGCCTCTAACTATGGCTACACCTTC

D: NA
V: TRBV18
J: TRBJ2-1
size: NA
CDR3: CASSQSGVNEQFF
DNA: TGTGCCAGCTCACAAAGCGGAGTCAATGAGCAGTTCTTC